This record concerns one T cell receptor (beta chain) sequence. The entry originates in a study of OX40 agonist ivuxolimab in advanced cancers. CDR3 length equals 15 residues. CDR1 SEHNR and CDR2 FQNEAQ come from the germline V gene (reference sequence). Trimming at V came to 6 bases and at J to 4 bases, leaving 10 bases not matched to a gene. Only in-frame clones appear in the TCRdb table, and some are missing; sequencing was by immunoSEQ multiplex PCR. The sample has about 54,000 clones; 90% to 95% are singletons. The sequencing here drew on CD4+ or CD8+ T cells sorted from blood, taken in a trial of the OX40 agonist ivuxolimab. The sequence was collected from an adult with an advanced solid tumor such as melanoma, head and neck, liver or kidney cancer. V usage is TRBV7-9 and J usage is TRBJ2-5, with TRBD1 matching 8 bases. The CDR3 DNA is TGTGCCAGCAGTCCCACGACAGGGGAAGGAGAGACCCAGTACTTC. This sequence encodes CASSPTTGEGETQYF.